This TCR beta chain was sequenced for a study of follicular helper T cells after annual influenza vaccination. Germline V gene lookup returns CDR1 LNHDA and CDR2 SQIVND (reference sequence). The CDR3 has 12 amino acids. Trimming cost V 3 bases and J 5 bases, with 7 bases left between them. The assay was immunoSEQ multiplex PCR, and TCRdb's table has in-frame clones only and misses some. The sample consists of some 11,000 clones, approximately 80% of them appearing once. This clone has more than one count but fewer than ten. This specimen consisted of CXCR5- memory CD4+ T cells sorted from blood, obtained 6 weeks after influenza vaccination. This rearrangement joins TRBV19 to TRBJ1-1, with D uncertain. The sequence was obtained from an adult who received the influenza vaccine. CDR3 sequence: CASSIGWTEAFF. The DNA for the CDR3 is TGTGCCAGTAGTATCGGATGGACTGAAGCTTTCTTT. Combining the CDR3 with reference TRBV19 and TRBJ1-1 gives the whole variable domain DGGITQSPKYLFRKEGQNVTLSCEQNLNHDAMYWYRQDPGQGLRLIYYSQIVNDFQKGDIAEGYSVSREKKESFPLTVTSAQKNPTAFYLCASSIGWTEAFFGQGTRLTVV.